Below are 6 T cell receptor beta chains sequenced from a single sample in a study of T-cell reconstitution after alpha-beta-depleted transplantation in children. TCRbeta library preparation incorporated unique molecular identifiers. One entry per CDR3 protein results from TCRdb running MiXCR on the PCR reads. The sample holds 490,000 or so distinct CDR3 sequences, around 12% seen once. The starting material was PBMCs from the stem cell graft donor, obtained from the stem cell graft. The receptor set was obtained from a human donor who donated a stem cell graft to a child with combined immunodeficiency.

Points on this clonotype: This sequence may be a read error, since a much larger clone differs from it by one base. Given the absence of the conserved phenylalanine or tryptophan at the CDR3 end, a read error is likely. The chain is built from TRBV6-1 and TRBJ2-7, with 10 positions matching TRBD1. The CDR3 runs 14 residues. Trimming cost V 5 bases and J 7 bases; bases outside gene matches: 8. Germline V lookup: CDR1 MNHNS, CDR2 SASEGT. The CDR3 nucleotides read TGTGCCAGCAGTAGAGGACAGGGGGGGAGGGAGCAGTACTAC. Translation: CASSRGQGGREQYY.

There are a few counts of this clonotype. Written as DNA, the CDR3 is TGTGCCAGCAGTGCCCCAGGTCCCAATCAGCCCCAGCATTTT. Translated, it gives CASSAPGPNQPQHF. This rearrangement joins TRBV12-3 or TRBV12-4 to TRBJ1-5; D unresolved. V was shortened by 5 bases and J by 3 bases, with 11 bases between the two germline ends. The CDR3 consists of 14 residues.

This clonotype was seen many times. The chain couples TRBV20-1 to TRBJ2-3, with a tentative D call TRBD2 (5 bases). This CDR3 spans 10 amino acids. Germline CDR1 reads DFQATT; CDR2 reads SNEGSKA (reference sequence). Trimming removed 6 bases at V and 6 bases at J, with 7 bases between. The CDR3 loop reads CSAASDTQYF. Here the CDR3 DNA reads TGCAGTGCGGCTAGCGATACGCAGTATTTT.

This chain connects TRBV12-3 or TRBV12-4 to TRBJ1-6, with D maybe TRBD1 (5 bases). Trimming pared 3 bases from V and 9 bases from J, leaving 15 bases between. This CDR3 has 15 residues. This CDR3 is CASSFRDSFSSPLHF. The CDR3 region has the DNA TGTGCCAGCAGTTTCAGGGACTCCTTCTCTTCACCCCTCCACTTT.

This clonotype has only a few counts. This chain uses TRBV5-6 with TRBJ2-1, with D possibly being TRBD1 (5 bases). V was cut by 3 bases and J by 9 bases, with 10 bases left in between. Germline CDR1 reads SGHDT; CDR2 reads YYEEEE. There are 12 residues in the CDR3. CDR3 region: CASSSPTAEQFF. The CDR3 DNA reads TGTGCCAGCAGCTCGCCGACAGCTGAGCAGTTCTTC.

This clonotype was recorded a few times. V gene TRBV9 combines with J gene TRBJ2-6; 16 bases align to TRBD2. The trim removed 3 bases at V and 2 bases at J, leaving 8 bases unmatched. There are 20 residues in the CDR3. The germline CDR1 and CDR2 sequences are SGDLS and YYNGEE. CDR3 sequence (DNA): TGTGCCAGCAGCGAAACCGCCGGGACTAGCGGGGGGGCTGGGGCCAACGTCCTGACTTTC. This gives the protein CASSETAGTSGGAGANVLTF.